Sequencing of this T cell receptor beta chain was carried out in a study of PD-1 blockade in mismatch repair-deficient tumors. The overall study: Patients had 12 mismatch repair-deficient cancer types, all previously treated and progressing.

With respect to this clone: The antigen remains unidentified.

PCR or immunohistochemistry showed mismatch repair deficiency in every enrolled patient. TCRs were sequenced from three patients responding to pembrolizumab. The length of the CDR3 is 14 residues. V lost 2 bases and J lost 5, with 10 bases in between. The germline CDR1 and CDR2 sequences are PRHDT and FYEKMQ (reference sequence). Findings and limits, study-wide: Rapid post-treatment expansion, then contraction, generally preceding radiologic response, marked tumor-resident clones.

Assay used: immunoSEQ multiplex PCR; TCRdb lists only in-frame clones, some missing. This table has under 150,000 clones, approximately 86% appearing once. Source: peripheral blood, taken 44 weeks after starting pembrolizumab. V is TRBV13 and J is TRBJ2-1; perhaps TRBD1 as D (5 bases). The TCR originated in an adult with mismatch repair-deficient cancer. The DNA of the CDR3 is TGTGCCAGCAGCTTACACGCAGGGAACAATGAGCAGTTCTTC. It translates to CASSLHAGNNEQFF.